These 24 T cell receptor beta chains came from one sample sequenced in a study of human T cells and chemical hapten exposure. TCRdb processed the RACE reads anew with MiXCR; each CDR3 protein has one entry. The sample shows 44,000 or so distinct CDR3 sequences, around 3.4% of them seen only once. Time point given: healthy volunteer bleed at 6 weeks. Unfractionated whole blood was the source of the extracted total RNA. The sequenced material came from whole blood. The source is a human donor in good health. Some clones in this sample may be carry-over from other donors' samples.

V is TRBV3-1 and J is TRBJ2-7; a possible D gene is TRBD1 (7 bases). The CDR3 is 14 residues long. From germline, CDR1 is LGHDT and CDR2 YNNKEL (reference sequence). V was pared by 1 base and J by 6 bases, with 13 bases between. CDR3 sequence (DNA): TGTGCCAGCAGCCAAGTGGTCAGGGGGGTCGAGCAGTACTTC. Translation gives CASSQVVRGVEQYF.

This clonotype came up a few times. The gene calls are TRBV2 and TRBJ2-1, with 9 positions matching TRBD2. The CDR3 has 15 residues. V dropped 4 bases and J dropped 9; count of bases not matched to a gene: 10. Germline V lookup: CDR1 SNHLY, CDR2 FYNNEI. CDR3 residues: CASSGDSGSRGEQFF. The CDR3 bases are TGTGCCAGCAGTGGAGATAGCGGGAGTAGGGGTGAGCAGTTCTTC.

The chain carries TRBV28 and TRBJ2-3; D is possibly TRBD1 (6 bases). The CDR3 length is 16 residues. V lost 4 bases and J 3 bases, leaving 17 bases between the germline ends. Germline V CDR1 and CDR2: MDHEN, SYDVKM. The CDR3 protein is CASSSPRGKVTDTQYF. CDR3 DNA: TGTGCCAGCAGTTCCCCCAGGGGAAAAGTGACAGATACGCAGTATTTT. The full variable domain, rest sourced from reference TRBV28 and TRBJ2-3, is DVKVTQSSRYLVKRTGEKVFLECVQDMDHENMFWYRQDPGLGLRLIYFSYDVKMKEKGDIPEGYSVSREKKERFSLILESASTNQTSMYLCASSSPRGKVTDTQYFGPGTRLTVL.

This clonotype was detected a few times. This chain links TRBV7-6 with TRBJ2-2, with 13 bases aligning to TRBD2. The CDR3 length is 18 residues. Germline V gene sequence: CDR1 SGHVS, CDR2 FNYEAQ. V shed 3 bases and J 4 bases; nucleotides not matched to a gene: 8. CDR3 DNA sequence: TGTGCCAGCAGCTTCTTCACTAGCGGGAGGGCGACCACCGGGGAGCTGTTTTTT. This sequence encodes CASSFFTSGRATTGELFF.

This clonotype was observed at least ten times. The V call is TRBV28, the J call TRBJ2-7; a possible D gene is TRBD2 (6 bases). V was shortened by 1 base and J by 7 bases, with 20 bases between the two germline ends. The length of the CDR3 is 16 residues. The germline gives CDR1 MDHEN, CDR2 SYDVKM. The CDR3 region has the DNA TGTGCCAGCAGTTTATTCCCGACTAGATCCCACATAGAGCAGTACTTC. Translating it yields CASSLFPTRSHIEQYF.

This clonotype was seen at least ten times. This chain links TRBV29-1 with TRBJ2-1, with D maybe TRBD2 (6 bases). The CDR3 contains 17 residues. Trimming left V 0 bases short and J 1 base short, with 16 bases between. CDR1 SQVTM and CDR2 ANQGSEA come from the germline V gene. The CDR3 DNA sequence: TGCAGCGTTGAAGATCTGGGGGGTACTGTATCCTACAATGAGCAGTTCTTC. Protein product: CSVEDLGGTVSYNEQFF.

This sequence joins TRBV28 and TRBJ2-4, with 7 bases aligning to TRBD2. In germline, CDR1 is MDHEN, CDR2 SYDVKM. This CDR3 is built from 20 residues. The ends lost 1 base at V and 1 base at J; junction bases unmatched: 16. The DNA for the CDR3 is TGTGCCAGCAGTTTATCCGTCGGGTGGTTCACCGGGGGGGCCAAAAACATTCAGTACTTC. It is translated as CASSLSVGWFTGGAKNIQYF.

The table lists this clonotype with many counts. The gene calls are TRBV12-3 or TRBV12-4 and TRBJ1-2, with D uncertain. Trimming pared 2 bases from V and 6 bases from J, leaving 7 bases between. This CDR3 has 12 residues. CDR3 sequence (DNA): TGTGCCAGCAGTTTACTTCCGGATGGCTACACCTTC. This translates into CASSLLPDGYTF.

This chain links TRBV28 with TRBJ1-4; D call uncertain. Trimming shortened V by 2 bases and J by 2 bases, and 0 bases separated the two germline ends. Germline CDR1 and CDR2: MDHEN and SYDVKM. CDR3 length equals 12 residues. The CDR3 nucleotides are TGTGCCAGCAGTTTAACTAATGAAAAACTGTTTTTT. Translated: CASSLTNEKLFF.

This clonotype came up many times. The chain uses TRBV12-3 or TRBV12-4 and TRBJ2-7, with a weak D call TRBD2 (5 bases). The V end lost 4 bases, the J end lost 5 bases, and 18 bases lay between the germline ends. CDR3 length equals 15 residues. CDR3 DNA: TGTGCCAGCAGTTCCCCAGTCCTAATCGGGGACGAGCAGTACTTC. This codes for CASSSPVLIGDEQYF.

In this sample, this clonotype turned up many times. This chain uses TRBV7-8 with TRBJ2-3; TRBD1 matches at 8 bases. CDR3 length: 15 amino acids. V gave up 2 bases and J gave up 4 bases; unmatched junction bases: 5. CDR1 and CDR2 from the germline V gene are SGHVS and FQNEAQ. The CDR3 bases are TGTGCCAGCAGCTTACGGGGGACAGGTTCAGATACGCAGTATTTT. Translation gives CASSLRGTGSDTQYF.

This clonotype was seen many times. This rearrangement joins TRBV28 to TRBJ1-1; TRBD1 is a possible D gene (5 bases). The CDR3 loop spans 12 amino acids. The germline CDR1 and CDR2 sequences are MDHEN and SYDVKM. V was cut by 5 bases and J by 7 bases, with 11 bases left in between. The CDR3: CASSLGGVEAFF. The CDR3 DNA follows: TGTGCCAGCAGTCTTGGGGGGGTTGAAGCTTTCTTT.

V is TRBV5-4 and J is TRBJ2-2, with TRBD1 as a possible D gene (6 bases). Trimming took 3 bases from V and 1 from J, leaving 13 bases between them. The CDR3 has 16 amino acids. Germline CDR1 is SGHNT and CDR2 is YYREEE (reference sequence). The CDR3 DNA reads as TGTGCCAGCAGCTCCCAGAAGGGGGTGAACACCGGGGAGCTGTTTTTT. The encoded protein is CASSSQKGVNTGELFF.

This chain joins TRBV5-1 and TRBJ2-3; TRBD2 matches 9 bases. The V gene end was trimmed by 0 bases and the J gene end by 4 bases; junction bases not matched to a gene: 3. The CDR3 is 15 residues long. Germline V gene lookup returns CDR1 SGHRS and CDR2 YFSETQ. Here the CDR3 reads CASSLGAGGADTQYF. CDR3 DNA sequence: TGCGCCAGCAGCTTGGGAGCGGGAGGTGCAGATACGCAGTATTTT. Looking up the rest from reference TRBV5-1 and TRBJ2-3 gives the full variable domain: KAGVTQTPRYLIKTRGQQVTLSCSPISGHRSVSWYQQTPGQGLQFLFEYFSETQRNKGNFPGRFSGRQFSNSRSEMNVSTLELGDSALYLCASSLGAGGADTQYFGPGTRLTVL.

In its sample, this clonotype was seen many times. V is TRBV24-1 and J is TRBJ2-2; no clear D gene. V was clipped by 6 bases and J by 4 bases, with 8 bases between them. CDR1 is KGHDR and CDR2 is SFDVKD in the germline V gene. The CDR3 extends over 13 amino acids. CDR3 DNA sequence: TGTGCCACCAGTCTAAGCTCCACCGGGGAGCTGTTTTTT. It is translated as CATSLSSTGELFF.

The table lists this clonotype with a few counts. The chain employs TRBV4-2 and TRBJ2-3; TRBD2 agrees at 10 bases. The junction had 14 bases not matched to a gene; V was cut back by 4 bases and J by 4 bases. The CDR3 is 18 residues long. Germline loops: CDR1 LGHNA, CDR2 YNFKEQ. Here the CDR3 DNA reads TGTGCCAGCAGCCTCTCGGGGTTGGCTAGCGGGAGATCAGATACGCAGTATTTT. Translating it yields CASSLSGLASGRSDTQYF.

At least ten counts were recorded for this clonotype. V is TRBV14 and J is TRBJ2-7; a weak D match, TRBD1 (5 bases). CDR1 and CDR2 from the germline V gene are SGHDN and FVKESK. This CDR3 contains 13 residues. Trimming pared 5 bases from V and 6 bases from J, leaving 14 bases between. Here the CDR3 DNA reads TGTGCCAGCAGCTCCCACCAGGGTTCCGAGCAGTACTTC. As protein: CASSSHQGSEQYF.

As DNA, the CDR3 is TGCGCCAGCAGCCAAGATCAGCACAATGAGCAGTTCTTC. Its translation is CASSQDQHNEQFF. V gene TRBV4-1 combines with J gene TRBJ2-1; D uncertain. Germline CDR1 MGHRA, CDR2 YSYEKL. The CDR3 has 13 amino acids. V lost 0 bases, J lost 5 bases, and 5 bases lay in between.

This clonotype has just a few counts. This chain uses TRBV5-4 with TRBJ2-5, with 7 bases fitting TRBD1. The CDR3 loop spans 16 amino acids. J lost 3 bases, V lost 3 bases, and 11 bases had no gene match. Germline values: CDR1 SGHNT, CDR2 YYREEE (reference sequence). CDR3 in amino acids: CASSSEHRGGEETQYF. The CDR3 coding sequence is TGTGCCAGCAGCTCGGAGCACAGGGGTGGTGAAGAGACCCAGTACTTC.

J is TRBJ2-4 and V is TRBV20-1; the D is unclear. CDR3 length: 14 amino acids. V lost 6 bases and J 3 bases, leaving 15 bases between the germline ends. Per germline, CDR1 DFQATT and CDR2 SNEGSKA (reference sequence). The CDR3 protein is CSASRLLGKNIQYF. CDR3 DNA sequence: TGCAGTGCCAGCCGGTTACTCGGCAAAAACATTCAGTACTTC.

Turning to this clonotype: This may come from a read error, since a much larger clone is one base off. V gene TRBV6-5 combines with J gene TRBJ1-5, with D uncertain. From germline, CDR1 is MNHEY and CDR2 SVGAGI. There are 13 residues in the CDR3. CDR3 sequence: CASSYVRDQPQDF. In DNA, the CDR3 is TGTGCCAGCAGTTACGTTCGAGATCAGCCCCAGGATTTT.

About this clonotype: A much larger clone lies a single base off, so this may be a read error. The chain recombines TRBV4-2 with TRBJ2-1; 7 positions match TRBD2. The CDR3 is 17 residues long. The germline V gene has CDR1 LGHNA and CDR2 YNFKEQ. The CDR3, as DNA: TGTGCCAGCAGCCCGCCTGGCTGGAGCGGGACTGCAGGAGAGCAGCTCTTC. Its protein is CASSPPGWSGTAGEQLF.

This clonotype was picked up a small number of times. The chain is built from TRBV5-1 and TRBJ1-1; D gene ambiguous. This CDR3 has 14 amino acids. Trimming took 0 bases from V and 1 from J, leaving 7 bases between them. Germline lookup yields CDR1 SGHRS and CDR2 YFSETQ. The CDR3 coding sequence is TGCGCCAGCAGCTTGGGCACTTCGAACACTGAAGCTTTCTTT. Residues: CASSLGTSNTEAFF.

This clonotype was seen at least ten times. This chain uses TRBV28 with TRBJ2-3; 10 positions agree with TRBD2. Germline values: CDR1 MDHEN, CDR2 SYDVKM. The CDR3 contains 16 residues. V trimming: 6 bases; J trimming: 4 bases; junction bases outside the gene matches: 10. CDR3 residues: CASSSPQREGPDTQYF. The CDR3 DNA reads TGTGCCAGCAGCTCGCCGCAGCGGGAGGGCCCAGATACGCAGTATTTT.